The source of this T cell receptor (beta chain) is a study of CD8 T cells in Susac syndrome (dated by TCRdb to about 2019). Background for the entire study: Of the Susac syndrome patients who were sequenced, about eight were in clinical remission while about six had clinically active disease. Repertoire sequencing was used to test whether CD8+ T cell activation and differentiation in Susac syndrome was antigen driven. At the time of blood withdrawal, Susac syndrome patients were either therapy-naive, taking corticosteroids (with some also receiving IVIg), or on IVIg alone.

RNA was extracted using the RNeasy kit, and about 0.45 to 1 ug of the RNA was reverse transcribed with random hexamers. The immunoSEQ multiplex PCR assay, which covers 54 Vbeta and 13 Jbeta segments, was used to amplify TCR beta CDR3 regions. PCR amplification bias was corrected by using a synthetic template baseline for primer optimization and computational correction. Per the source publication's procedure: Reads were assigned to V, D and J genes according to IMGT and analyzed in immunoSEQ Analyzer, with only productive sequences retained. Clonality was calculated as one minus the Shannon entropy normalized by log2 of the number of productive unique sequences. Public and private clones were assessed among the 100 most prevalent clones of each patient and control. Clones were defined as Susac-specific when absent from the healthy and MS cohorts, from about 1,100 published viral clones and from other ImmuneACCESS disease sequences. The public reads were reanalyzed by TCRdb: fastp trimming at Q25, MiXCR alignment, in-frame beta chains only. Rows matching on CDR3 protein sequence are summarized as one entry with the most common DNA and genes. TCRdb, not the original authors, processed these V and J calls. In all, the sample holds about 180,000 distinct CDR3 sequences, and just under 95% of those were seen once. The leading ten clones occupy 0.085% to 0.1% of the sample.

Peripheral blood CD8+ and CD4+ T cells from healthy donors, Susac syndrome patients and multiple sclerosis patients were profiled using high-throughput TCR beta sequencing. The Susac syndrome patients fulfilled recently defined diagnostic criteria for definite or probable disease. Bulk CD8+ and CD4+ T cells were purified by magnetic negative isolation, whereas CD8+ TEMRA cells were enriched by FACS. Blood was drawn into EDTA tubes, processed within 24 hours, and PBMCs were isolated by density gradient centrifugation. PBMCs intended for TCR sequencing were frozen in liquid nitrogen and were later thawed in a 37 degrees C water bath. Purity of sorted or isolated CD4+, CD8+ and CD8+ TEMRA cells was at least 90%. CDR1 and CDR2, per the germline V gene (reference sequence), are DFQATT and SNEGSKA. Trimming costs V 3 bases and J 8 bases, and their ends lie 19 bases apart. The CDR3 contains 14 residues, cysteine and phenylalanine counted. The retained sequence is limited to the CDR3, 42 bases, with the frame set at the first base.

Overall study outcomes, separate from this receptor: The TCR sequencing and HLA analysis was acknowledged to have included a relatively small number of individuals. The CD4+ T cell repertoire of patients with Susac syndrome showed no detectable clonal expansion.

Comment on this clonotype: This receptor's antigen is unknown. Base qualities are missing; no much larger clone stands one base away.

Sequenced input: CD4+ T cells from PBMCs. The receptor was derived from a human donor with Susac syndrome. Rearrangement joined TRBV20-1 to TRBJ1-2; TRBD1 could be the D gene, as 5 bases match. The nucleotide sequence reads TGCAGTGCTAGTGCGAGGGGAGGGGTTCCAGGCTACACCTTC. This gives the protein CSASARGGVPGYTF.